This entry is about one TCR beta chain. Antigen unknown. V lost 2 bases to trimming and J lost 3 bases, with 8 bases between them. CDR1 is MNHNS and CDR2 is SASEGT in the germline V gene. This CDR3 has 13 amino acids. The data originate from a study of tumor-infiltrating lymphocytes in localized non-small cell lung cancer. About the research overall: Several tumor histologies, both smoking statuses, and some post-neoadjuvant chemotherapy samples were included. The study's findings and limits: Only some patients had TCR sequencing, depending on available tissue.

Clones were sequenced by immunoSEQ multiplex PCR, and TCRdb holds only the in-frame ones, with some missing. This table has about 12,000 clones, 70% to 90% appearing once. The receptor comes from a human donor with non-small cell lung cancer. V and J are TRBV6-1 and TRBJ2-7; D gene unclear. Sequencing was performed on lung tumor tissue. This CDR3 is CASSERVFYEQYF. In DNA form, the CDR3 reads TGTGCCAGCAGTGAACGGGTCTTCTACGAGCAGTACTTC.